This T cell receptor beta chain was identified during a study of identical twins' blood T cells. The CDR3 loop spans 15 amino acids. Trimming stripped 3 bases from V and 4 bases from J, with 13 bases between. Germline-derived CDR1 and CDR2 are SEHNR and FQNEAQ (reference sequence). This clonotype has a handful of counts. Libraries were made from RNA as TCR cDNA, using a modified protocol. TCRdb re-analysed the 5' RACE reads in MiXCR, keeping a single row per CDR3 protein. This table has roughly 380,000 distinct CDR3 sequences, about 28% appearing once. This TCR was recovered from a woman aged 18-49 years in good health. The sample consisted of PBMCs. The rearrangement uses TRBV7-9 and TRBJ1-3; D not resolved. The CDR3 sequence: CASSFEGSRGNTIYF. DNA for the CDR3: TGTGCCAGCAGCTTCGAAGGGAGTAGGGGAAACACCATATATTTT.